The source of this TCR beta chain is a study of molecular identifiers for immune sequencing clone quantification. Study context: Four of five RNA aliquots from approximately 20,000 or 98,000 naive CD8 T cells were sequenced. Study-level results: Sizes of highly expanded clones could be underestimated through identical TCRs sharing a barcode. Jurkat TCR RNA spiked in from one cell (amid some 1 million naive cells) was reportedly detectable.

Sorted naive CD8 T cells, roughly 17,000 to 1,100,000, were sequenced from 10%, 30% or 50% RNA. TCRdb reanalysed the PCR reads using MiXCR and keeps one entry per CDR3 protein. This sample has about 640,000 distinct CDR3 sequences, with 20% found just once. The CDR3 consists of 15 residues. The junction had 3 bases not matched to a gene; V was cut back by 4 bases and J by 2 bases. Germline CDR1 is SEHNR and CDR2 is FQNEAQ (reference sequence). This clonotype was counted many times. The target antigen is unknown. Sequenced input: naive CD8+ T cells from blood, with Jurkat cell RNA spiked in. Subset specified: FACS-sorted CD8+CD4-CCR7+CD45RA+ naive T cells. V usage is TRBV7-9 and J usage is TRBJ2-5, with 11 bases aligning to TRBD2. This sequence originates from a human donor in good health. Some libraries in this study had Jurkat cell RNA spiked in. Here the CDR3 reads CASSSSGGPQETQYF. CDR3 nucleotides: TGTGCCAGCAGCTCTAGCGGGGGGCCTCAAGAGACCCAGTACTTC.